This entry features one T cell receptor beta chain sequence. Germline values: CDR1 SGHTA, CDR2 FQGNSA. The CDR3 loop spans 16 amino acids. With V trimmed by 5 bases and J by 8 bases, 9 bases remained unmatched. This record belongs to a study of blood T cell repertoires in COVID-19. Study summary: Samples representing acute and convalescent COVID-19 were sourced from the United States, Italy and Spain. From T cells, B-cell-depleted T cells, or PBMCs came the material, which was cDNA or gDNA.

Sequenced by immunoSEQ multiplex PCR; TCRdb stores in-frame clones only, minus some. Of about 200,000 clones in the sample, about 90% were seen once. Sequencing was done on a sample of PBMCs or T cells enriched from blood (not recorded which). This TCR was recovered from a woman under 30 who had recovered from COVID-19. This chain links TRBV7-2 with TRBJ2-3; TRBD2 matches 14 bases. CDR3 nucleotides: TGTGCCAGCAGCCTACGACTAGCGGGGGGGCTGGGTACGCAGTATTTT. Protein product: CASSLRLAGGLGTQYF.